This entry lists 15 T cell receptor beta chains sequenced from one sample in a study of blood T cell repertoires in COVID-19. The data were produced by immunoSEQ multiplex PCR, yet TCRdb's version contains in-frame clones alone and is incomplete. The sample contains approximately 440,000 clones, about 91% of which appear only once. Sample: peripheral blood. Source of these receptors: a woman aged 45-59 years with COVID-19, enrolled during active disease.

The chain carries TRBV19 and TRBJ1-4, with D perhaps matching TRBD1 (6 bases). The germline CDR1 and CDR2 sequences are LNHDA and SQIVND (reference sequence). Deletions cut 4 bases from V and 7 bases from J, with 16 bases between. The CDR3 covers 15 residues. CDR3 sequence (DNA): TGTGCCAGTAGTACTAACAGGGCACGGGGTGAAAAACTGTTTTTT. Translation: CASSTNRARGEKLFF.

The rearrangement joins TRBV3-1 (or the pseudogene TRBV3-2) to TRBJ1-4; D is unclear. The CDR3 totals 16 residues. V lost 3 bases and J 8 bases, leaving 19 bases between the germline ends. Germline V gene sequence: CDR1 LGHDT, CDR2 YNNKEL (reference sequence). In DNA form, the CDR3 reads TGTGCCAGCAGCCACACCTTGGACTATGTGGACGAAAAACTGTTTTTT. It encodes CASSHTLDYVDEKLFF.

The chain couples TRBV30 to TRBJ2-4, with 12 bases matching TRBD2. The CDR3 totals 14 residues. Trimming removed 5 bases from V and 10 bases from J; junction bases left unmatched: 9. The V gene's germline CDR1 is GTSNPN and CDR2 SVGIG (reference sequence). CDR3 DNA sequence: TGTGCCTGGCAACTAGCGGGGGGCGCGCGGATTCAGTACTTC. It specifies CAWQLAGGARIQYF.

This chain joins TRBV11-2 and TRBJ2-7; TRBD1 matches at 8 bases. This CDR3 region has 13 residues. Germline CDR1 SGHAT, CDR2 FQNNGV. V lost 0 bases, J lost 6 bases, and 1 base stayed unmatched. The CDR3 loop is CASSLETGGEQYF. CDR3 DNA: TGTGCCAGCAGCTTAGAAACAGGGGGCGAGCAGTACTTC.

This chain connects TRBV29-1 to TRBJ1-2; no definite D call. Between the trimmed V and J ends, which lost 4 bases and 2 bases, there was a span of 14 bases. There are 14 residues in the CDR3. Germline V lookup: CDR1 SQVTM, CDR2 ANQGSEA. This CDR3 is CSVVVLGVNYGYTF. Written as DNA, the CDR3 is TGCAGCGTTGTGGTATTGGGAGTGAACTATGGCTACACCTTC.

The V call is TRBV3-1 (or the pseudogene TRBV3-2), the J call TRBJ1-1; TRBD1 matches at 8 bases. The CDR3 sequence is 16 residues long. V was clipped by 1 base and J by 5 bases; unmatched bases: 9. Germline V CDR1 and CDR2: LGHDT, YNNKEL (reference sequence). The CDR3 loop reads CASSQASGQGFTEAFF. The CDR3 coding sequence is TGTGCCAGCAGCCAAGCATCCGGACAGGGTTTTACTGAAGCTTTCTTT.

This chain uses TRBV27 with TRBJ2-5; D gene unclear. This CDR3 has 13 amino acids. V was pared by 8 bases and J by 0 bases, with 10 bases between. Germline V gene sequence: CDR1 MNHEY, CDR2 SMNVEV (reference sequence). The DNA for the CDR3 is TGTGCCAGCCGAAAGGAGTACCAAGAGACCCAGTACTTC. Protein product: CASRKEYQETQYF.

V gene TRBV6-1 combines with J gene TRBJ1-2; possible D gene TRBD1, 5 bases. Germline V CDR1 and CDR2: MNHNS, SASEGT. V shed 3 bases and J shed 6 bases, with 23 bases lying between them. This CDR3 is 17 amino acids long. The CDR3 DNA reads as TGTGCCAGCAGTGATTCTCCCTTGGCAGGGAGGAGTAATGGCTACACCTTC. Translating gives CASSDSPLAGRSNGYTF.

The V gene is TRBV4-1, the J gene TRBJ1-1; D remains ambiguous. Trimming shortened V by 3 bases and J by 8 bases, and 13 bases separated the two germline ends. The CDR3 covers 13 residues. CDR1 is MGHRA and CDR2 is YSYEKL in the germline V gene. Here the CDR3 DNA reads TGCGCCAGCAGCCACCTTCTAGGCCGGGAAGCTTTCTTT. Its translation: CASSHLLGREAFF.

V and J are TRBV5-6 and TRBJ2-1; 12 bases align to TRBD2. The CDR3 loop spans 17 amino acids. In germline, CDR1 is SGHDT, CDR2 YYEEEE. Losses at the gene ends were 5 bases for V and 8 bases for J; bases not matched to a gene: 14. As DNA, the CDR3 is TGTGCCAGCAGTTCTACTAGCGGGGGGCTTAACCTGGATGAGCAGTTCTTC. Residues: CASSSTSGGLNLDEQFF. The whole variable domain, filled in from reference TRBV5-6 and TRBJ2-1, reads DAGVTQSPTHLIKTRGQQVTLRCSPKSGHDTVSWYQQALGQGPQFIFQYYEEEERQRGNFPDRFSGHQFPNYSSELNVNALLLGDSALYLCASSSTSGGLNLDEQFFGPGTRLTVL.

J is TRBJ2-7 and V is TRBV5-4, with a tentative D call TRBD2 (5 bases). Trimming left V 0 bases short and J 0 bases short, with 7 bases between. The CDR3 consists of 14 residues. The V gene's germline CDR1 is SGHNT and CDR2 YYREEE (reference sequence). DNA of the CDR3: TGTGCCAGCAGCTTGGGGGAGAGCTCCTACGAGCAGTACTTC. Protein sequence: CASSLGESSYEQYF.

This sequence joins TRBV4-2 and TRBJ2-3, with a possible D match to TRBD2 (5 bases). Trimming pared 0 bases from V and 0 bases from J, leaving 10 bases between. Germline loops: CDR1 LGHNA, CDR2 YNFKEQ. This CDR3 contains 16 residues. The CDR3 nucleotides are TGTGCCAGCAGCCAAGATTCCCTAGCAAGCACAGATACGCAGTATTTT. As protein: CASSQDSLASTDTQYF.

This clone was seen a single time. The chain couples TRBV30 to TRBJ1-6, with 9 bases fitting TRBD1. The CDR3 sequence is 21 residues long. After removal of 1 base from V and 0 bases from J, the junction contained 16 bases not matched to a gene. Per germline, CDR1 GTSNPN and CDR2 SVGIG (reference sequence). The CDR3 sequence is CAWSADPLNRGQSSYNSPLHF. CDR3 nucleotide sequence: TGTGCCTGGAGTGCAGACCCACTAAACAGGGGGCAGAGCTCCTATAATTCACCCCTCCACTTT.

Of note for this clone: The same CDR3 arises from other DNA sequences in this sample as well. The rearrangement joins TRBV3-1 (or the pseudogene TRBV3-2) to TRBJ1-6; 7 nucleotides align to TRBD1. Germline V lookup: CDR1 LGHDT, CDR2 YNNKEL (reference sequence). The CDR3 runs to 16 residues. V lost 4 bases and J lost 8; bases outside the gene matches: 11. The CDR3 bases are TGTGCCAGCAGCCCTAAACCGGGACAGAGATATTCACCCCTCCACTTT. Protein product: CASSPKPGQRYSPLHF.

The chain uses TRBV6-6 and TRBJ2-1; TRBD2 matches 7 bases. The J segment lost 0 bases and the V segment lost 6 bases, leaving 14 bases of the junction unmatched. The germline V gene encodes CDR1 MNHNY and CDR2 SVGAGI (reference sequence). This CDR3 region has 18 residues. The CDR3 reads CASSRISEGLYSYNEQFF. In DNA, the CDR3 is TGTGCCAGCAGCCGAATTTCAGAGGGACTATACTCCTACAATGAGCAGTTCTTC.